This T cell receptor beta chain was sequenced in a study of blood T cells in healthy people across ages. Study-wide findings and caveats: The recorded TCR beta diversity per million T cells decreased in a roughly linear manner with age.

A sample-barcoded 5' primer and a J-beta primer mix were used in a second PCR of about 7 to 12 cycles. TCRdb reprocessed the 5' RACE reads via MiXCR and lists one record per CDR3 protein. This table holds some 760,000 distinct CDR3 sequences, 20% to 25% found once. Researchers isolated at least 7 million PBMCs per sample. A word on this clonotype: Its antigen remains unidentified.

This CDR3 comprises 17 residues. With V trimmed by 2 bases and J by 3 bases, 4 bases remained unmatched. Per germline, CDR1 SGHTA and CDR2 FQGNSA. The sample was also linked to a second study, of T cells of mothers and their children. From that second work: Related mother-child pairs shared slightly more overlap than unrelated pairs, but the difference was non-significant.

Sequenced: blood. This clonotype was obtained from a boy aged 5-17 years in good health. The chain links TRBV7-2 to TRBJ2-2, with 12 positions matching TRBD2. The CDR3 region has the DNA TGTGCCAGCAGCTTACTAGCGGGGGGGCCTTACACCGGGGAGCTGTTTTTT. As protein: CASSLLAGGPYTGELFF.